This T cell receptor beta chain is from a study of T cells in localized non-small cell lung cancer. Germline assignment: CDR1 SGHAT and CDR2 FQDESV (reference sequence). Germline trimming cut 5 bases from V and 4 bases from J; bases unmatched to any gene: 12. CDR3 size: 17 residues. The table came from immunoSEQ multiplex PCR; TCRdb's copy has only in-frame clones and leaves some out. The sample lists approximately 43,000 clones; roughly nine tenths were seen once. General study points: The tumor had only one region sequenced, so heterogeneity remains possible. Compared with tumor, uninvolved adjacent lung displayed greater T cell clonality, ranking highest overall. Adjacent lung was found to contain a median about 62 of the top 100 tumor clones.

As to this clone: The antigen is undetermined.

Sequenced material: peripheral blood, taken before any cancer treatment. The receptor was derived from a woman aged 18-49 years with stage III lung adenocarcinoma. The genes are TRBV11-1 and TRBJ2-2, with 8 bases matching TRBD1. The CDR3 coding sequence is TGTGCCAGCAGCCCCCCGGACAGGGTCCAGGGCACCGGGGAGCTGTTTTTT. The encoded protein is CASSPPDRVQGTGELFF.